This T cell receptor beta chain was found in a study of blood T cell repertoires in COVID-19. Background on the study: From T cells, B-cell-depleted T cells, or PBMCs came the material, which was cDNA or gDNA.

TCRdb's table, derived via immunoSEQ multiplex PCR, lists solely in-frame clones and lacks some. The sample carries about 35,000 clones, around 82% recorded once. The CDR3 consists of 14 residues. With 2 bases clipped from V and 8 bases from J, the junction kept 7 bases outside the gene matches. Per the germline V gene, CDR1 is MNHNS and CDR2 is SASEGT. V gene TRBV6-1 combines with J gene TRBJ1-2; TRBD1 matches 8 bases. Sequenced material: peripheral blood. The source of this sequence is a man aged 80 or over with active or convalescent COVID-19. The CDR3: CASSEPGQGDGYTF. The CDR3 region has the DNA TGTGCCAGCAGTGAACCCGGACAGGGAGACGGCTACACCTTC.